Below are 25 T cell receptor beta chains sequenced from a single sample in a study of blood T cells in healthy people across ages. Through a sample-barcoded 5' primer and a J-beta primer mix, a second PCR was run for about 6 to 11 cycles. TCRdb analysed the 5' RACE reads with MiXCR anew, one entry per CDR3 protein. The sample gives about 510,000 distinct CDR3 sequences, over 25% of which show up once; over 3.5% is in the top ten. The same sample was also used in a study of T cells of mothers and their children.

Sequenced sample: blood. All receptors come from a boy aged 2 to 10 in good health.

This sequence joins TRBV7-3 and TRBJ2-2, with 11 bases that match TRBD1. The CDR3 is 17 residues long. The germline CDR1 and CDR2 sequences are SGHTA and FQGTGA. J was trimmed by 0 bases and V by 1 base; bases with no gene match: 1. CDR3 nucleotide sequence: TGTGCCAGCAGCTTAAGGACAGGGGGCCCGAACACCGGGGAGCTGTTTTTT. Amino acid sequence: CASSLRTGGPNTGELFF.

The chain recombines TRBV19 with TRBJ2-5; TRBD2 matches 9 bases. The CDR3 spans 15 residues. The V segment lost 3 bases and the J segment 2 bases; nucleotides outside the gene matches: 4. CDR1 is LNHDA, CDR2 SQIVND, per germline (reference sequence). CDR3 nucleotide sequence: TGTGCCAGTAGTATTTGGCTAGCGGGACAAGAGACCCAGTACTTC. Encoded protein: CASSIWLAGQETQYF.

The rearrangement links TRBV9 to TRBJ2-3; 7 bases align to TRBD2. The V and J ends lost 4 bases and 0 bases, in that order; junction bases with no gene match: 8. This CDR3 spans 16 amino acids. CDR1 and CDR2 from the germline V gene are SGDLS and YYNGEE. CDR3 coding DNA: TGTGCCAGCAGCCCGCCCGGGGGGTGGAGCACAGATACGCAGTATTTT. The encoded protein is CASSPPGGWSTDTQYF.

The gene calls are TRBV12-3 or TRBV12-4 and TRBJ2-2, with a tentative D call TRBD1 (7 bases). The CDR3 runs 15 residues. Trimming stripped 4 bases from V and 7 bases from J, with 16 bases between. The CDR3 reads CASSSPEGAGGELFF. In DNA, the CDR3 is TGTGCCAGCAGTTCCCCGGAGGGGGCCGGCGGGGAGCTGTTTTTT.

V usage is TRBV7-6 and J usage is TRBJ2-5; tentative D call: TRBD1 (6 bases). The J call is doubtful: the DNA matches TRBJ2-7 better. Germline CDR1 is SGHVS and CDR2 is FNYEAQ. The length of the CDR3 is 16 residues. The CDR3 reads CASRSAPLRGQYEQYF. In DNA, the CDR3 is TGTGCCAGCAGAAGTGCCCCTCTTCGAGGACAGTACGAGCAGTACTTC.

The chain joins TRBV29-1 to TRBJ1-5, with 10 positions matching TRBD1. The CDR3 totals 16 residues. With 7 bases clipped from V and 3 bases from J, the junction kept 12 bases outside the gene matches. The germline V gene has CDR1 SQVTM and CDR2 ANQGSEA. The CDR3 DNA reads TGCAGCGGCGATTCGCCGGGACAGGGGACCAATCAGCCCCAGCATTTT. This codes for CSGDSPGQGTNQPQHF.

This sequence joins TRBV20-1 and TRBJ2-3; D perhaps matches TRBD2 (6 bases). The V gene lost 3 bases and the J gene lost 6 bases, with 16 bases spanning the gap. Germline values: CDR1 DFQATT, CDR2 SNEGSKA (reference sequence). The CDR3 contains 14 residues. CDR3 amino acids: CSASLSGPRDTQYF. As DNA, the CDR3 is TGCAGTGCTAGCCTGAGCGGGCCCAGGGATACGCAGTATTTT.

This clonotype has only one observation. The rearrangement uses TRBV20-1 and TRBJ2-3; D gene uncertain. V lost 6 bases and J 6 bases, leaving 10 bases between the germline ends. The germline gives CDR1 DFQATT, CDR2 SNEGSKA (reference sequence). There are 11 residues in the CDR3. CDR3 DNA sequence: TGCAGTGCCACTAAGATCGATACGCAGTATTTT. Protein sequence: CSATKIDTQYF.

This clonotype was detected a few times. This rearrangement joins TRBV5-1 to TRBJ2-5; 9 nucleotides match TRBD1. The CDR3 is made up of 15 amino acids. The J segment lost 5 bases and the V segment lost 4 bases, leaving 9 bases of the junction unmatched. Germline-derived CDR1 and CDR2 are SGHRS and YFSETQ. CDR3 DNA: TGCGCCAGCAGCGATATCGGACAGGGGCTTGAGACCCAGTACTTC. It yields the protein CASSDIGQGLETQYF.

The J gene is TRBJ1-1, the V gene TRBV12-3 or TRBV12-4, with 7 bases that match TRBD1. The CDR3 is 15 residues long. V trimming: 5 bases; J trimming: 5 bases; junction bases outside the gene matches: 11. CDR3: CASSLSQGIRTEAFF. As DNA, the CDR3 is TGTGCCAGCAGTCTGTCACAGGGGATAAGGACTGAAGCTTTCTTT.

This clonotype was counted a few times. The chain carries TRBV3-1 and TRBJ2-2; no clear D. Per germline, CDR1 LGHDT and CDR2 YNNKEL (reference sequence). V shed 0 bases and J shed 4 bases, with 12 bases lying between them. This CDR3 is 16 amino acids long. Written as DNA, the CDR3 is TGTGCCAGCAGCCAAGAAAGTGGCAGTTCCACCGGGGAGCTGTTTTTT. It specifies CASSQESGSSTGELFF.

As concerns this clonotype: The CDR3 carries no conserved terminal phenylalanine or tryptophan, so it likely arises from a read error. The chain links TRBV11-2 to TRBJ1-2, with 9 bases that match TRBD1. This CDR3 has 16 residues. With V trimmed by 5 bases and J by 5 bases, 12 bases remained unmatched. Germline CDR1 SGHAT, CDR2 FQNNGV. CDR3 sequence reads: CASSKTTGGVLYGYTL. Here the CDR3 DNA reads TGTGCCAGCAGCAAAACTACAGGGGGCGTCTTGTATGGCTACACCCTC.

This rearrangement joins TRBV7-2 to TRBJ2-5; 15 bases map to TRBD2. Looked up from germline, CDR1 is SGHTA and CDR2 is FQGNSA. Trimming at V came to 8 bases and at J to 3 bases, leaving 4 bases not matched to a gene. The CDR3 spans 15 residues. CDR3 protein: CASEGLAGGKETQYF. The CDR3 DNA sequence: TGTGCCAGCGAGGGACTAGCGGGGGGTAAAGAGACCCAGTACTTC.

This clonotype was picked up one time. The J gene is TRBJ2-4, the V gene TRBV12-3 or TRBV12-4; 7 bases match TRBD2. Germline trimming cut 6 bases from V and 8 bases from J; bases unmatched to any gene: 19. This CDR3 contains 17 residues. The CDR3 coding sequence is TGTGCCAGCAGCCAGATCCGCCTGGAAGGACTAGGACACATTCAGTACTTC. Amino acid sequence: CASSQIRLEGLGHIQYF.

This clonotype was observed a handful of times. J is TRBJ2-2 and V is TRBV9, with TRBD2 matching over 7 bases. With 2 bases clipped from V and 2 bases from J, the junction kept 3 bases outside the gene matches. This CDR3 is built from 15 residues. Germline V gene lookup returns CDR1 SGDLS and CDR2 YYNGEE. DNA for the CDR3: TGTGCCAGCAGCGTCGGCGGGAGAAACACCGGGGAGCTGTTTTTT. This sequence encodes CASSVGGRNTGELFF.

The V call is TRBV12-3 or TRBV12-4, the J call TRBJ2-1; D possibly uses TRBD1 or TRBD2 (6 bases each). The CDR3 is 14 residues long. The ends were cut back, 6 bases at V and 10 bases at J, with 19 bases in the middle. The CDR3 coding sequence is TGTGCCAGCAGAAGAATAGGGGGGCCTTTAGAGCAGTTCTTC. Residues: CASRRIGGPLEQFF.

V is TRBV4-3 and J is TRBJ2-7, with TRBD2 as a possible D gene (6 bases). Germline V gives CDR1 LGHNA, CDR2 YSLEER. The ends were cut back, 0 bases at V and 7 bases at J, with 13 bases in the middle. There are 14 residues in the CDR3. CDR3 loop: CASSQDPEGREQYF. The CDR3 nucleotides read TGCGCCAGCAGCCAAGATCCAGAGGGGAGGGAGCAGTACTTC.

This clonotype occurred once. The genes are TRBV7-2 and TRBJ2-6; D is unclear. V shed 0 bases and J shed 3 bases, with 12 bases lying between them. This CDR3 has 17 amino acids. Per the germline V gene, CDR1 is SGHTA and CDR2 is FQGNSA. The CDR3 region is CASSLASGWDGANVLTF. Written as DNA, the CDR3 is TGTGCCAGCAGCTTAGCGTCCGGGTGGGATGGGGCCAACGTCCTGACTTTC.

The chain employs TRBV27 and TRBJ2-1, with D perhaps matching TRBD2 (5 bases). Germline lookup yields CDR1 MNHEY and CDR2 SMNVEV (reference sequence). This CDR3 has 17 amino acids. V was trimmed by 6 bases and J by 0 bases, leaving 18 bases between them. CDR3 sequence reads: CASSYTTRVRSYNEQFF. DNA of the CDR3: TGTGCCAGCAGCTATACGACGAGGGTTCGCTCCTACAATGAGCAGTTCTTC.

The chain has TRBV27 and TRBJ1-2, with 9 bases identical to TRBD1. The germline gives CDR1 MNHEY, CDR2 SMNVEV (reference sequence). The CDR3 totals 14 residues. J lost 4 bases, V lost 5 bases, and 5 bases had no gene match. The CDR3: CASSPTGGVYGYTF. CDR3 DNA sequence: TGTGCCAGCAGTCCAACAGGGGGCGTCTATGGCTACACCTTC.

V usage is TRBV5-1 and J usage is TRBJ2-3, with TRBD2 identical over 7 bases. Germline V gene lookup returns CDR1 SGHRS and CDR2 YFSETQ. This CDR3 has 15 residues. Trimming at V came to 3 bases and at J to 2 bases, leaving 6 bases not matched to a gene. CDR3 loop: CASSSTSEPTDTQYF. The CDR3 nucleotides are TGCGCCAGCAGCTCCACTAGCGAACCCACAGATACGCAGTATTTT.

This clonotype was counted between two and nine times. One end of the junction varies from germline; a read error may be responsible. The chain recombines TRBV6-5 with TRBJ1-4; perhaps TRBD1 as D (5 bases). The CDR3 runs to 18 residues. Per the germline V gene, CDR1 is MNHEY and CDR2 is SVGAGI. Here the CDR3 DNA reads TGTACCAGCAGTTCTGTTCTTTGGGGCACTGCAACTAATGAAAAACTGTTTTTT. Amino acids: CTSSSVLWGTATNEKLFF.

The chain has TRBV27 and TRBJ1-4, with no clear D. This CDR3 region has 14 residues. V was pared by 2 bases and J by 5 bases, with 9 bases between. Germline-derived CDR1 and CDR2 are MNHEY and SMNVEV (reference sequence). CDR3 in amino acids: CASSLLAANEKLFF. CDR3 nucleotide sequence: TGTGCCAGCAGTTTACTCGCAGCAAATGAAAAACTGTTTTTT.

The chain is built from TRBV7-9 and TRBJ2-3, with 8 nucleotides matching TRBD2. The ends lost 1 base at V and 4 bases at J; junction bases unmatched: 7. There are 16 residues in the CDR3. The germline CDR1 and CDR2 sequences are SEHNR and FQNEAQ (reference sequence). For the CDR3, the DNA is TGTGCCAGCAGCTTAGTCCCACGGACTAGCTCAGATACGCAGTATTTT. Translated, it gives CASSLVPRTSSDTQYF. Drawing the rest from reference TRBV7-9 and TRBJ2-3, the complete variable domain is DTGVSQNPRHKITKRGQNVTFRCDPISEHNRLYWYRQTLGQGPEFLTYFQNEAQLEKSRLLSDRFSAERPKGSFSTLEIQRTEQGDSAMYLCASSLVPRTSSDTQYFGPGTRLTVL.

This clonotype turned up a few times. The conserved phenylalanine or tryptophan normally closing the CDR3 is absent here, so this likely arose from a read error. The chain employs TRBV20-1 and TRBJ2-1, with 8 bases fitting TRBD1. Germline lookup yields CDR1 DFQATT and CDR2 SNEGSKA (reference sequence). The CDR3 totals 12 residues. CDR3 nucleotide sequence: TGCAGCGGACAGGGATCCTACAATGAGCAGTTCCTC. Its protein product is CSGQGSYNEQFL.